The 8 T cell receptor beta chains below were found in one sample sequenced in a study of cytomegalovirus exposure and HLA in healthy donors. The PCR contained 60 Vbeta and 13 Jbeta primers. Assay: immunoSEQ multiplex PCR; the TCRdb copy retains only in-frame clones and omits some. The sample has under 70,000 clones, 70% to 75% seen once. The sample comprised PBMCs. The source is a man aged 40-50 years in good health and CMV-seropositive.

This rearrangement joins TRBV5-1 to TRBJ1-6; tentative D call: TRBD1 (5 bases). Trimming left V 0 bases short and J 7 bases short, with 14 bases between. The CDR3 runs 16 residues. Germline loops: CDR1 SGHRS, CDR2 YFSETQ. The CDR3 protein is CASSLGAGAGNSPLHF. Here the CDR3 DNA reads TGCGCCAGCAGCTTGGGGGCTGGGGCAGGGAATTCACCCCTCCACTTT.

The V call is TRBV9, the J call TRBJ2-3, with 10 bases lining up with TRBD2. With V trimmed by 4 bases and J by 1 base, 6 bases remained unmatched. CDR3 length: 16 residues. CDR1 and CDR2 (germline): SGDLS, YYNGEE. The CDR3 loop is CASSPQLAGGTDTQYF. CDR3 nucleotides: TGTGCCAGCAGCCCCCAGCTAGCGGGGGGCACAGATACGCAGTATTTT.

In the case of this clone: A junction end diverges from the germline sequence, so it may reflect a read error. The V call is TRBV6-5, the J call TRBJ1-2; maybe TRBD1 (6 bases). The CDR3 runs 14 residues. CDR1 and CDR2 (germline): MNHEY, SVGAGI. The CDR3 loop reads CASSYSTGYYGYTF. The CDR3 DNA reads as TGTGCCAGTAGTTATTCAACAGGGTACTATGGCTACACCTTC.

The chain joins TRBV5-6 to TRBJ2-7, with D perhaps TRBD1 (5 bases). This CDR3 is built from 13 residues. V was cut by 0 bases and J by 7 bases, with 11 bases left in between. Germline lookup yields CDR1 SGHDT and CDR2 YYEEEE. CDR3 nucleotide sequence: TGTGCCAGCAGCTTGGCCGGCAGGGAAGAGCAGTACTTC. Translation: CASSLAGREEQYF.

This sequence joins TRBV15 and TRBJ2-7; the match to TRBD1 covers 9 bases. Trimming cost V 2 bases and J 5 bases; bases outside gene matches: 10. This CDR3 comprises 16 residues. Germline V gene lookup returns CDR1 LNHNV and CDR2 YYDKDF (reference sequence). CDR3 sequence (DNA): TGTGCCACCAGCAGATTATCGGGACAGGGATCGGACGAGCAGTACTTC. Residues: CATSRLSGQGSDEQYF. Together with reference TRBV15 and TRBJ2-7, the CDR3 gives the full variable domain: DAMVIQNPRYQVTQFGKPVTLSCSQTLNHNVMYWYQQKSSQAPKLLFHYYDKDFNNEADTPDNFQSRRPNTSFCFLDIRSPGLGDTAMYLCATSRLSGQGSDEQYFGPGTRLTVT.

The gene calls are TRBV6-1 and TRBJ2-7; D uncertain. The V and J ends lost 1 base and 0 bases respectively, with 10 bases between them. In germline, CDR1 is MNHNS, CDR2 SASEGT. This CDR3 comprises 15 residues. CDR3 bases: TGTGCCAGCAGTGAAGGGCAGACTTTCTCCTACGAGCAGTACTTC. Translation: CASSEGQTFSYEQYF.

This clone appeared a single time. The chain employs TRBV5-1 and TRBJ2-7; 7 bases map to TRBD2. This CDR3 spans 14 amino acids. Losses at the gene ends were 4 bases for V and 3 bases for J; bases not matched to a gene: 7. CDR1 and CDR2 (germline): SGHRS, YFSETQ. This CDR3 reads CASSRVGGNYEQYF. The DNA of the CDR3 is TGCGCCAGCAGCCGGGTGGGGGGGAACTACGAGCAGTACTTC.

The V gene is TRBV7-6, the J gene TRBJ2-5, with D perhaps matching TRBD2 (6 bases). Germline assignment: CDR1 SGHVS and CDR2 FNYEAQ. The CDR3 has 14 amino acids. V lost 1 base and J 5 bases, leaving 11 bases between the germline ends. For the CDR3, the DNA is TGTGCCAGCAGCTTAGGGTCGGAGGGGGAGACCCAGTACTTC. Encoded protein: CASSLGSEGETQYF.